These T cell receptor beta chains were read from a single sample in a study of vaccination and CD4 T cells after COVID-19. TCRdb re-analysed the PCR reads in MiXCR, keeping a single row per CDR3 protein. Here the sample spans tens of thousands of distinct CDR3 sequences, 49% being singletons. The sequencing here drew on CD4+ T cells from blood, taken about 7 months after SARS-CoV-2 vaccination. These receptors were taken from a human donor who had recovered from COVID-19. CDR3s include the opening cysteine and the closing phenylalanine or tryptophan.

v_call,cdr3_aa
TRBV6-1,CASRVDGTGGYTF
TRBV7-2,CASSLRRLLGYTQYF
TRBV2,CASSESLGGKQYF
TRBV20-1,CSAPGEWSSYNEQFF
TRBV7-9,CASSSRTGVDSTIYF
TRBV20-1,CSAREMAGWNEQFF
TRBV27,CASSLSLAELSYEQYF
TRBV7-2,CASSSGPGGEQYF
TRBV7-2,CASSLGQGMGSVWPSNQPQHF
TRBV6-2/TRBV6-3,CASSYTDTGELFF
TRBV20-1,CSARRTGRWGYEQYF
TRBV27,CASSSLQRGPLHF
TRBV6-2/TRBV6-3,CASSLGTREVGELFF
TRBV7-9,CASSLALGLAGDYNEQFF
TRBV24-1,CATSDRFNQPQHF
TRBV28,CASSIQINTEAFF
TRBV28,CASTDTTSTDTQYF
TRBV20-1,CSARAQGNTEAFF
TRBV21-1,CASSKEGGGCFRPKLKNIQYF
TRBV5-8,CASSFRTSEYNEQFF
TRBV6-1,CASSTWDRGSYEQYF
TRBV6-4,CASSLAGDTGELFF
TRBV20-1,CSARSGTSGITDTQYF
TRBV20-1,CSARNWQVGRRDTQYF
TRBV6-1,CASREPARAEQYF
TRBV20-1,CSAVRPTGTGTDTQYF
TRBV27,CASRTLIRTRVSEQYF
TRBV28,CASSPSNYGYTF
TRBV6-1,CASSDRGMSSYNEQFF
TRBV6-1,CASHRGGSEAFF
TRBV6-1,CASRERDRGGNTDTQYF
TRBV7-2,CASSSHGTGFMRRFRYTF
TRBV10-3,CAISEPTRGQWDEQFF
TRBV20-1,CSARDLKGHLEQFF
TRBV20-1,CSARGARGWGYTF
TRBV19,CATSGTGFQPQHF
TRBV7-2,CASSHNRGPHTDTQYF
TRBV7-9,CASSPGTSKGIEYF
TRBV5-1,CASSLAGANYEQYF
TRBV4-1,CASSHRGGISGANVLTF
TRBV7-2,CASSLNSGLYNEQFF
TRBV27,CASSRRLAGRLVEQYF
TRBV19,CASGGTGGSTEQYF
TRBV15,CATSRPGSGAEQYF
TRBV7-6,CASRNGNTEAFF
TRBV7-3,CASSYQPRAAGETQYF
TRBV27,CASSPSWTPNEQFF
TRBV12-5,CASGRGEGETQYF
TRBV27,CASSSRPPTSVPPDTQYF
TRBV20-1,CSARTSGSSDTQYF
TRBV6-1,CASSLDREHQPQHF
TRBV7-3,CASSLYVNTEAFF
TRBV7-2,CASSFNGVAGETQYF
TRBV7-9,CASSLALIDANEKLFF
TRBV2,CASSVRGLYQPQHF